Below, 18 T cell receptor beta chains from the same sample are listed, as sequenced in a study of CD4 and CD8 cells across lung adenocarcinoma regions. TCRdb ran MiXCR on the PCR reads and lists one entry per CDR3 protein. The sample shows more than 4,000 distinct CDR3 sequences, over 45% of them seen only once. What was sequenced was CD4+ T cells from the margin of a lung tumor. The source is a female donor with lung adenocarcinoma. The CD4 and CD8 labels of this study may be unreliable.

The rearrangement joins TRBV6-2 or TRBV6-3 to TRBJ2-5; 9 bases align to TRBD1. V shed 2 bases and J 5 bases; nucleotides not matched to a gene: 12. The CDR3 has 17 amino acids. The V gene's germline CDR1 is MNHEY and CDR2 SVGEGT. The CDR3 sequence is CASSYPGQGTARETQYF. The CDR3 nucleotides are TGTGCCAGCAGTTACCCGGGACAGGGTACGGCCCGGGAGACCCAGTACTTC.

The chain links TRBV20-1 to TRBJ1-2, with unresolved D. This CDR3 has 12 amino acids. V lost 2 bases to trimming and J lost 2 bases, with 6 bases between them. Germline CDR1 reads DFQATT; CDR2 reads SNEGSKA (reference sequence). CDR3 coding DNA: TGCAGTGCTAGAAGGGCAAACTATGGCTACACCTTC. The encoded protein is CSARRANYGYTF.

This clonotype was counted a few times. CDR3 sequence reads: CASSYSVQGYEQYF. CDR3 bases: TGTGCCAGCAGTTACTCCGTACAGGGGTACGAGCAGTACTTC. The rearrangement links TRBV6-5 to TRBJ2-7; 7 bases match TRBD1. This CDR3 contains 14 residues. V trimming: 0 bases; J trimming: 4 bases; junction bases outside the gene matches: 3. CDR1 and CDR2 (germline): MNHEY, SVGAGI.

V is TRBV6-5 and J is TRBJ2-1; 10 nucleotides align to TRBD2. The V and J ends lost 0 bases and 6 bases, in that order; junction bases with no gene match: 2. The CDR3 consists of 15 residues. Germline V gene data show CDR1 as MNHEY and CDR2 as SVGAGI. Here the CDR3 DNA reads TGTGCCAGCAGTTACTCTAGGACTAGCGGCAATGAGCAGTTCTTC. The encoded protein is CASSYSRTSGNEQFF.

By frequency in the sample, this clonotype is large. This chain links TRBV6-1 with TRBJ2-5, with TRBD1 identical over 7 bases. Losses at the gene ends were 0 bases for V and 5 bases for J; bases not matched to a gene: 9. From germline, CDR1 is MNHNS and CDR2 SASEGT. The CDR3 sequence is 16 residues long. This CDR3 reads CASSEARDSLWETQYF. The CDR3 bases are TGTGCCAGCAGTGAAGCAAGGGACAGTCTCTGGGAGACCCAGTACTTC.

This chain connects TRBV27 to TRBJ1-5; maybe TRBD1 (6 bases). CDR3 size: 14 residues. Trimming shortened V by 3 bases and J by 16 bases, and 22 bases separated the two germline ends. Germline V gives CDR1 MNHEY, CDR2 SMNVEV (reference sequence). The CDR3 here is CASSFGGGGQPLHF. The DNA of the CDR3 is TGTGCCAGCAGTTTTGGAGGGGGAGGTCAGCCCCTCCATTTT.

This chain links TRBV6-1 with TRBJ2-1; perhaps TRBD2 as D (5 bases). The J call may be mistaken, given a closer DNA end match to TRBJ2-7. This CDR3 is built from 16 residues. The germline V gene encodes CDR1 MNHNS and CDR2 SASEGT. CDR3 coding DNA: TGTGCCAGCAGTGAAGCGGAGGCTGTGAGCACGGATACGCAGTACTTC. Its protein is CASSEAEAVSTDTQYF.

This clonotype is labeled medium-sized. The chain has TRBV11-2 and TRBJ2-1; no clear D. The J call may be faulty, since TRBJ2-5 better matches the DNA end. Per the germline V gene, CDR1 is SGHAT and CDR2 is FQNNGV. The CDR3 is 13 amino acids. The CDR3 loop reads CASSRGPAETQYF. CDR3 in DNA: TGTGCCAGCAGTCGTGGACCCGCCGAGACCCAGTACTTC.

Points on this clonotype: It may be a read error: a sequence one base away is much more abundant. The gene calls are TRBV6-1 and TRBJ2-1; no firm D call. There are 12 residues in the CDR3. V dropped 2 bases and J dropped 10 bases, with 9 bases sitting between them. Germline CDR1 reads MNHNS; CDR2 reads SASEGT. CDR3 coding DNA: TGTGCCAGCAGTGAAAAAGGAAGGGAGCAGTTCTTC. Translated: CASSEKGREQFF.

This clonotype was detected only a few times. A much larger clone differs by one base, so this may be a read error. The V gene is TRBV6-1, the J gene TRBJ2-1; no firm D call. This CDR3 is built from 11 residues. Trimming stripped 7 bases from V and 10 bases from J, with 11 bases between. Germline V gene lookup returns CDR1 MNHNS and CDR2 SASEGT. CDR3 sequence (DNA): TGTGCCAGCAAAGAAGCCTACGAGCAGTTCTTC. Its translation is CASKEAYEQFF.

This clonotype showed up many times. The rearrangement joins TRBV28 to TRBJ1-6; D gene unclear. This CDR3 region has 11 residues. Germline CDR1 reads MDHEN; CDR2 reads SYDVKM. Trimming took 2 bases from V and 10 from J, leaving 3 bases between them. CDR3 sequence (DNA): TGTGCCAGCAGTTTAGGATCACCCCTCCACTTT. Its translation is CASSLGSPLHF.

As to this clonotype: Given a much more abundant clone one base away, this may be a read error. The rearrangement uses TRBV6-5 and TRBJ2-1; TRBD1 matches 7 bases. The CDR3 is 17 amino acids. V lost 2 bases to trimming and J lost 10 bases; unmatched junction nucleotides: 17. Germline CDR1 and CDR2: MNHEY and SVGAGI. Here the CDR3 DNA reads TGTGCCAGCAGTTACCCCGACAGGGAAGTAGGTTCCTACGAGCAGTTCTTC. It translates to CASSYPDREVGSYEQFF.

A word on this clonotype: The germline gene is not matched at one end of the junction; a read error may be the cause. The chain carries TRBV10-3 and TRBJ2-1, with 9 bases lining up with TRBD2. The CDR3 is 15 amino acids. Germline V gene lookup returns CDR1 ENHRY and CDR2 SYGVKD. DNA for the CDR3: TGTGCCGTGGGGGCGGGGGGGGGTGACGAAGATACCCAGTATTTC. Translating it yields CAVGAGGGDEDTQYF.

This clonotype is medium-sized (0.01 to 0.1%). J is TRBJ2-1 and V is TRBV11-2; 14 nucleotides match TRBD2. The CDR3 has 15 residues. Germline CDR1 and CDR2: SGHAT and FQNNGV. The J segment lost 9 bases and the V segment lost 1 base, leaving 2 bases of the junction unmatched. In DNA, the CDR3 is TGTGCCAGCAGCTTAGGTGGGACTAGCGGGAGTGAGCAGTTCTTC. Translated: CASSLGGTSGSEQFF.

This clonotype is medium-sized within its sample. The chain carries TRBV11-2 and TRBJ2-1; TRBD1 or TRBD2 may be the D gene (5 bases each). This CDR3 is 14 amino acids long. The V and J ends lost 8 bases and 9 bases respectively, with 20 bases between them. Germline V gene sequence: CDR1 SGHAT, CDR2 FQNNGV. CDR3: CASGALTGLGEQFF. Here the CDR3 DNA reads TGTGCCAGCGGAGCGCTTACGGGGCTAGGTGAGCAGTTCTTC.

In its sample, this clonotype was seen a few times. The J gene is TRBJ1-1, the V gene TRBV6-1; TRBD1 matches at 8 bases. The CDR3 runs 14 residues. Trimming removed 5 bases from V and 1 base from J; junction bases left unmatched: 3. Germline-derived CDR1 and CDR2 are MNHNS and SASEGT. In DNA, the CDR3 is TGTGCCAGCAGTCCACAGGGGGGGAACACTGAAGCTTTCTTT. Translated: CASSPQGGNTEAFF.

The chain is built from TRBV11-2 and TRBJ2-2; TRBD1 matches 7 bases. The DNA end lines up better with TRBJ2-3; the J call may be wrong. Germline CDR1 and CDR2: SGHAT and FQNNGV. CDR3 length: 16 residues. The CDR3 is CASSLAQGTETETQYF. The DNA for the CDR3 is TGTGCCAGCAGCTTAGCACAGGGGACAGAGACCGAGACGCAGTATTTT.

This clonotype is judged medium-sized. The rearrangement joins TRBV10-2 to TRBJ2-1, with a weak D call TRBD2 (6 bases). With 2 bases removed from V and 7 bases from J, the gap between germline ends came to 18 bases. Germline CDR1 is WSHSY and CDR2 is SAAADI. The CDR3 runs 16 residues. The CDR3 region is CASSEPDYGDSNEQFF. CDR3 nucleotides: TGCGCCAGCAGTGAGCCGGACTACGGGGACTCTAATGAGCAGTTCTTC.